These 21 T cell receptor beta chains came from one sample sequenced in a study of blood T cell repertoires in COVID-19. Sequencing used immunoSEQ multiplex PCR; TCRdb keeps in-frame clones, though not all of them. The sample records over 150,000 clones, about 81% being singletons. The sample comprised PBMCs or T cells enriched from blood (not recorded which). Receptors originate from a man aged 50-60 years who had recovered from COVID-19.

The chain combines TRBV15 with TRBJ2-1, with a tentative D call TRBD1 (6 bases). Trimming stripped 4 bases from V and 0 bases from J, with 10 bases between. CDR3 size: 15 residues. Germline V gene lookup returns CDR1 LNHNV and CDR2 YYDKDF (reference sequence). Written as DNA, the CDR3 is TGTGCCACCAGCATTGGACAGAGCTCCTACAATGAGCAGTTCTTC. Its translation: CATSIGQSSYNEQFF.

A few counts support this clone. The chain combines TRBV7-2 with TRBJ1-3; D perhaps matches TRBD1 (6 bases). The CDR3 totals 15 residues. Trimming shortened V by 5 bases and J by 7 bases, and 18 bases separated the two germline ends. Germline loops: CDR1 SGHTA, CDR2 FQGNSA. CDR3 amino acids: CASSLEGGARNTIYF. For the CDR3, the DNA is TGTGCCAGCAGCCTCGAGGGGGGGGCGCGGAACACCATATATTTT.

This sequence joins TRBV9 and TRBJ2-7, with 7 bases matching TRBD1. The CDR3 spans 15 residues. Trimming cost V 1 base and J 0 bases; bases outside gene matches: 4. Germline-derived CDR1 and CDR2 are SGDLS and YYNGEE. CDR3 sequence: CASSVTTGSSYEQYF. The DNA of the CDR3 is TGTGCCAGCAGCGTAACGACAGGGAGCTCCTACGAGCAGTACTTC.

This rearrangement joins TRBV12-3 or TRBV12-4 to TRBJ1-2; TRBD1 might be the D (6 bases). CDR3 length: 13 residues. Deletions cut 2 bases from V and 7 bases from J, with 11 bases between. The CDR3 DNA is TGTGCCAGCAGTTTACTACAGGGACGTGGCTACACCTTC. Translating gives CASSLLQGRGYTF.

This CDR3 is CASSSAGGGNYGYTF. CDR3 nucleotides: TGTGCCAGTAGTAGTGCAGGGGGCGGTAACTATGGCTACACCTTC. The chain combines TRBV19 with TRBJ1-2; 8 positions match TRBD1. This CDR3 is built from 15 residues. The V gene end was trimmed by 4 bases and the J gene end by 1 base; junction bases not matched to a gene: 5. CDR1 is LNHDA, CDR2 SQIVND, per germline (reference sequence).

The chain recombines TRBV19 with TRBJ1-5; D possibly corresponds to TRBD1 (6 bases). This CDR3 region has 14 residues. Germline V gene lookup returns CDR1 LNHDA and CDR2 SQIVND (reference sequence). Between the trimmed V and J ends, which lost 5 bases and 4 bases, there was a span of 12 bases. This CDR3 is CASSPRTENQPQHF. CDR3 coding DNA: TGTGCCAGTAGTCCACGGACAGAAAATCAGCCCCAGCATTTT.

The chain has TRBV7-9 and TRBJ2-5, with 11 bases fitting TRBD2. Germline trimming cut 5 bases from V and 3 bases from J; bases unmatched to any gene: 8. Germline CDR1 is SEHNR and CDR2 is FQNEAQ (reference sequence). The CDR3 contains 16 residues. The CDR3 loop reads CASSTGLAGLEETQYF. The CDR3 coding sequence is TGTGCCAGCAGCACAGGACTAGCGGGCTTAGAAGAGACCCAGTACTTC. The variable domain in full, with the rest retrieved from reference TRBV7-9 and TRBJ2-5, is DTGVSQNPRHKITKRGQNVTFRCDPISEHNRLYWYRQTLGQGPEFLTYFQNEAQLEKSRLLSDRFSAERPKGSFSTLEIQRTEQGDSAMYLCASSTGLAGLEETQYFGPGTRLLVL.

CDR3 sequence reads: CASSEGLAGVRETQYF. The CDR3 DNA sequence: TGTGCCAGCAGCGAAGGGCTGGCGGGGGTTCGAGAGACCCAGTACTTC. V is TRBV9 and J is TRBJ2-5; the match to TRBD2 covers 7 bases. J gave up 4 bases and V 3 bases, and 12 bases lay outside the gene matches. The CDR3 extends over 16 amino acids. Looked up from germline, CDR1 is SGDLS and CDR2 is YYNGEE.

This chain joins TRBV18 and TRBJ2-2; 7 positions agree with TRBD2. V lost 3 bases to trimming and J lost 4 bases; unmatched junction nucleotides: 5. Germline V gene sequence: CDR1 KGHSH, CDR2 LQKENI. This CDR3 has 15 amino acids. The CDR3 DNA follows: TGTGCCAGCTCACCCTCCGGCGGGGGCACCGGGGAGCTGTTTTTT. Protein: CASSPSGGGTGELFF.

The chain joins TRBV3-1 (or the pseudogene TRBV3-2) to TRBJ2-3; 7 bases are a match to TRBD1. Trimming cost V 0 bases and J 4 bases; bases outside gene matches: 7. This CDR3 has 16 amino acids. CDR1 LGHDT and CDR2 YNNKEL come from the germline V gene (reference sequence). The CDR3 DNA reads as TGTGCCAGCAGCCAAGACAGGGGGTTGGTAGCAGATACGCAGTATTTT. Residues: CASSQDRGLVADTQYF.

This chain connects TRBV6-5 to TRBJ1-1; no clear D gene. The CDR3 contains 14 residues. Looked up from germline, CDR1 is MNHEY and CDR2 is SVGAGI. Trimming removed 0 bases from V and 5 bases from J, with 10 bases in between. CDR3 amino acids: CASSYSRAGTEAFF. The CDR3 region has the DNA TGTGCCAGCAGTTACTCGAGGGCCGGAACTGAAGCTTTCTTT.

This chain uses TRBV7-2 with TRBJ2-7, with 9 bases matching TRBD2. V was clipped by 5 bases and J by 0 bases; unmatched bases: 8. Germline V gives CDR1 SGHTA, CDR2 FQGNSA. CDR3 length: 16 amino acids. CDR3 region: CASSQSGGLLSYEQYF. CDR3 DNA sequence: TGTGCCAGCAGCCAGAGCGGGGGGCTGCTCTCCTACGAGCAGTACTTC.

The chain uses TRBV18 and TRBJ2-2, with 9 bases that match TRBD1. Germline assignment: CDR1 KGHSH and CDR2 LQKENI. This CDR3 spans 18 amino acids. The trim removed 2 bases at V and 2 bases at J, leaving 9 bases unmatched. CDR3 amino acids: CASSPIGVGQGNTGELFF. As DNA, the CDR3 is TGTGCCAGCTCACCAATCGGCGTGGGACAGGGAAACACCGGGGAGCTGTTTTTT.

The chain is built from TRBV12-3 or TRBV12-4 and TRBJ2-7; the D gene is possibly TRBD2 (6 bases). V lost 5 bases and J lost 9, with 14 bases in between. The CDR3 length is 12 residues. The CDR3 sequence: CASSRDWDVQYF. Here the CDR3 DNA reads TGTGCCAGCAGTCGGGACTGGGACGTGCAGTACTTC.

This rearrangement joins TRBV7-8 to TRBJ1-5; unclear D gene. This CDR3 has 15 amino acids. Germline CDR1 and CDR2: SGHVS and FQNEAQ. V was clipped by 5 bases and J by 0 bases, with 11 bases between them. Here the CDR3 DNA reads TGTGCCAGCAGCCCGCAGACATATAGCAATCAGCCCCAGCATTTT. Translating gives CASSPQTYSNQPQHF.

J is TRBJ2-1 and V is TRBV5-8, with TRBD1 matching 10 bases. Trimming at V came to 3 bases and at J to 9 bases, leaving 12 bases not matched to a gene. Germline V CDR1 and CDR2: SGHTS, YDEGEE. This CDR3 is 16 amino acids long. CDR3 in amino acids: CASSWAPGQGTGEQFF. Written as DNA, the CDR3 is TGTGCCAGCAGCTGGGCCCCGGGACAGGGGACCGGTGAGCAGTTCTTC.

The CDR3 DNA follows: TGCGCCAGCAGCTTGGCACCTACAGGGAACACTGAAGCTTTCTTT. Residues: CASSLAPTGNTEAFF. This chain uses TRBV5-1 with TRBJ1-1; D might be TRBD1 (5 bases). The CDR3 contains 15 residues. The V end lost 0 bases, the J end lost 1 base, and 10 bases lay between the germline ends. Germline V gene lookup returns CDR1 SGHRS and CDR2 YFSETQ. The full variable domain, rest sourced from reference TRBV5-1 and TRBJ1-1, is KAGVTQTPRYLIKTRGQQVTLSCSPISGHRSVSWYQQTPGQGLQFLFEYFSETQRNKGNFPGRFSGRQFSNSRSEMNVSTLELGDSALYLCASSLAPTGNTEAFFGQGTRLTVV.

The rearrangement joins TRBV19 to TRBJ1-5; TRBD1 agrees at 8 bases. The CDR3 loop spans 17 amino acids. Germline values: CDR1 LNHDA, CDR2 SQIVND (reference sequence). V lost 5 bases and J lost 0; bases outside the gene matches: 9. The CDR3 DNA reads as TGTGCCAGTAGTGCCTCCAGGGGGCGTCTTAGCAATCAGCCCCAGCATTTT. Translated, it gives CASSASRGRLSNQPQHF.

This chain joins TRBV3-1 (or the pseudogene TRBV3-2) and TRBJ2-1, with 15 bases matching TRBD2. Germline CDR1 reads LGHDT; CDR2 reads YNNKEL (reference sequence). With 7 bases clipped from V and 12 bases from J, the junction kept 7 bases outside the gene matches. This CDR3 comprises 14 residues. The CDR3 is CASKSPGLAGGQFF. The CDR3 coding sequence is TGTGCCAGCAAAAGCCCGGGACTAGCGGGGGGGCAGTTCTTC.

The chain links TRBV19 to TRBJ2-1; 7 positions agree with TRBD1. This CDR3 is built from 15 residues. The trim removed 4 bases at V and 3 bases at J, leaving 6 bases unmatched. Germline V lookup: CDR1 LNHDA, CDR2 SQIVND (reference sequence). CDR3 nucleotide sequence: TGTGCCAGTAGTACTCCCGGGACAGACTACAATGAGCAGTTCTTC. Translated: CASSTPGTDYNEQFF.

This chain joins TRBV6-5 and TRBJ1-2; 9 bases align to TRBD1. CDR1 is MNHEY, CDR2 SVGAGI, per germline. This CDR3 contains 15 residues. Germline trimming cut 0 bases from V and 8 bases from J; bases unmatched to any gene: 7. Written as DNA, the CDR3 is TGTGCCAGCAGTTACTCGGGACAGGGTGTTATAGGCTACACCTTC. Translated: CASSYSGQGVIGYTF.